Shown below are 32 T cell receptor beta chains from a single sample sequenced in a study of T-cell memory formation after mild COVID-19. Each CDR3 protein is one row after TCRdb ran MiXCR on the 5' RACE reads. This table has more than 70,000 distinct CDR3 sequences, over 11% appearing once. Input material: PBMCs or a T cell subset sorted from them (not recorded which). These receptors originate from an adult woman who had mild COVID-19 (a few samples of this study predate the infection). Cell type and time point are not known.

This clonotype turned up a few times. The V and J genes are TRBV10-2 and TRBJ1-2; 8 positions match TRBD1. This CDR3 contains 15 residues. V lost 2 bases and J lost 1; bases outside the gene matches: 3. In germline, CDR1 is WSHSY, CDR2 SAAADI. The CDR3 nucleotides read TGCGCCAGCAGTGAGGACAGGGGACTTAACTATGGCTACACCTTC. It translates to CASSEDRGLNYGYTF.

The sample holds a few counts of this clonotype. The CDR3 loop reads CASSPISGQPQHF. CDR3 coding DNA: TGTGCCAGCAGCCCTATTTCGGGGCAGCCCCAGCATTTT. This rearrangement joins TRBV7-2 to TRBJ1-5; D remains unclear. Germline V gene lookup returns CDR1 SGHTA and CDR2 FQGNSA. The CDR3 totals 13 residues. Trimming took off 5 bases at V and 7 bases at J, with 12 bases between the two ends.

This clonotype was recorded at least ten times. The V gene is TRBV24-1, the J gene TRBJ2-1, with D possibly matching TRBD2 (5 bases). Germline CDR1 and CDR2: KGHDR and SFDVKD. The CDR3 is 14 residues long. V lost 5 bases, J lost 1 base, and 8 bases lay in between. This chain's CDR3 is CATSGSGSYNEQFF. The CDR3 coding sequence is TGTGCCACCAGTGGGTCGGGGTCCTACAATGAGCAGTTCTTC.

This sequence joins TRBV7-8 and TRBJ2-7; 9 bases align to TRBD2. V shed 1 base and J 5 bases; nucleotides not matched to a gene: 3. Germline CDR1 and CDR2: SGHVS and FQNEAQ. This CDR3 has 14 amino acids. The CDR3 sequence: CASSLVPSGNEQYF. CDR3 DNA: TGTGCCAGCAGCTTAGTTCCTAGCGGGAACGAGCAGTACTTC.

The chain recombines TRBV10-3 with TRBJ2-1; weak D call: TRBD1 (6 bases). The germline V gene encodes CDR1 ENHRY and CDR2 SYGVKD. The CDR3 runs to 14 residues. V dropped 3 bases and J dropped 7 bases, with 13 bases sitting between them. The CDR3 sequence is CAISEPGDWNEQFF. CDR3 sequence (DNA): TGTGCCATCAGTGAACCAGGGGATTGGAATGAGCAGTTCTTC.

CDR3 sequence (DNA): TGTGCCATCTTGGCAGGGGGGCAAGAGACCCAGTACTTC. Encoded protein: CAILAGGQETQYF. The rearrangement uses TRBV10-3 and TRBJ2-5, with D possibly TRBD1 on 7 matching bases. The V gene lost 8 bases and the J gene lost 2 bases, with 12 bases spanning the gap. Germline CDR1 is ENHRY and CDR2 is SYGVKD. The CDR3 length is 13 residues.

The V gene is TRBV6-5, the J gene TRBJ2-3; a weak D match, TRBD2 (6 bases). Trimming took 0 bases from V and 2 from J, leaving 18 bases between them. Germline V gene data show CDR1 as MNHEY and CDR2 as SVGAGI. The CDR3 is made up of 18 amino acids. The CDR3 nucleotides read TGTGCCAGCAGTTACTCGATATCGGGGGTCCCCTTCACAGATACGCAGTATTTT. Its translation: CASSYSISGVPFTDTQYF.

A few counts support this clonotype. CDR3 nucleotide sequence: TGCAGTGCCGACCGCGGGAACGAGCAGTACTTC. This translates into CSADRGNEQYF. The chain joins TRBV20-1 to TRBJ2-7, with a tentative D call TRBD2 (6 bases). Trimming removed 6 bases at V and 5 bases at J, with 11 bases between. The length of the CDR3 is 11 residues. CDR1 and CDR2 (germline): DFQATT, SNEGSKA (reference sequence).

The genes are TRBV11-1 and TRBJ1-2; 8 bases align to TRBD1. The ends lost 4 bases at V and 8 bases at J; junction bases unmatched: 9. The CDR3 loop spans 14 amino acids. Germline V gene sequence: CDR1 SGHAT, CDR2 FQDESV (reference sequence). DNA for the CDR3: TGTGCCAGCAGCTCCGTGGACAGGGAAGAAGGCTACACCTTC. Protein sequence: CASSSVDREEGYTF. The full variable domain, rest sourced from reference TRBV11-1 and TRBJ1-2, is EAEVAQSPRYKITEKSQAVAFWCDPISGHATLYWYRQILGQGPELLVQFQDESVVDDSQLPKDRFSAERLKGVDSTLKIQPAELGDSAMYLCASSSVDREEGYTFGSGTRLTVV.

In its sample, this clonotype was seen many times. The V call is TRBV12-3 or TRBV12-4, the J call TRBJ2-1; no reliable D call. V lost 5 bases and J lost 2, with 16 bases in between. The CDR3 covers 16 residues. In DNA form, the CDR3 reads TGTGCCAGCAGTCGCGAAATGGGAAGGACCTACAATGAGCAGTTCTTC. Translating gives CASSREMGRTYNEQFF.

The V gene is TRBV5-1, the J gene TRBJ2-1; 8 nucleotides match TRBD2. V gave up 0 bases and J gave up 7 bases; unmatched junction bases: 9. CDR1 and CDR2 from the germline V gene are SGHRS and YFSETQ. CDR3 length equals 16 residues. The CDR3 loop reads CASSLASGGGPNEQFF. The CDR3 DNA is TGCGCCAGCAGCTTGGCCTCTGGCGGGGGGCCTAATGAGCAGTTCTTC.

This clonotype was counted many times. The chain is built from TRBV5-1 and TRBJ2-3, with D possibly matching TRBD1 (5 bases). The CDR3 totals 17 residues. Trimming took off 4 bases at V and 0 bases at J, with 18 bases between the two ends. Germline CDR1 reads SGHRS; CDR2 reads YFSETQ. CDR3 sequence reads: CASSHEPRTSSTDTQYF. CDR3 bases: TGCGCCAGCAGCCACGAGCCCAGGACATCTAGCACAGATACGCAGTATTTT.

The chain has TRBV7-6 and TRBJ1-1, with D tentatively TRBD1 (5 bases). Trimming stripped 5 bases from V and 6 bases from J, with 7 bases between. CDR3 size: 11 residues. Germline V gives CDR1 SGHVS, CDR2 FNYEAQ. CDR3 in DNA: TGTGCCAGCAGCACAGGTCCTGAAGCTTTCTTT. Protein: CASSTGPEAFF.

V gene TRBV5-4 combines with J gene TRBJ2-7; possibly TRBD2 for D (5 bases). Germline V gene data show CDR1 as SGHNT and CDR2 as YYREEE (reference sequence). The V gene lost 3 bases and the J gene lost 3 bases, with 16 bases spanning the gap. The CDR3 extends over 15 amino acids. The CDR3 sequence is CASSSGSGSFYEQYF. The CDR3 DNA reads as TGTGCCAGCAGCTCGGGGAGTGGCAGTTTCTACGAGCAGTACTTC. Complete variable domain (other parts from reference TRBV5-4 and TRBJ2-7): ETGVTQSPTHLIKTRGQQVTLRCSSQSGHNTVSWYQQALGQGPQFIFQYYREEENGRGNFPPRFSGLQFPNYSSELNVNALELDDSALYLCASSSGSGSFYEQYFGPGTRLTVT.

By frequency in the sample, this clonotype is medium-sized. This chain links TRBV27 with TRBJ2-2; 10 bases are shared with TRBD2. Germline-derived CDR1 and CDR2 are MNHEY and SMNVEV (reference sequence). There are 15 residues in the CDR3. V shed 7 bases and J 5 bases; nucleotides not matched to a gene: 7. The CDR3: CASKMTSGLTGELFF. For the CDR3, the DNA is TGTGCCAGCAAAATGACTAGCGGGTTAACCGGGGAGCTGTTTTTT.

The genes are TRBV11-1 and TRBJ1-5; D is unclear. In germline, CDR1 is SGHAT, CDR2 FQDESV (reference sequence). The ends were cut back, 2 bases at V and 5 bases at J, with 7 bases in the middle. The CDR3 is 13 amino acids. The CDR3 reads CASSLNRDQPQHF. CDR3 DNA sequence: TGTGCCAGCAGCTTAAACCGTGATCAGCCCCAGCATTTT. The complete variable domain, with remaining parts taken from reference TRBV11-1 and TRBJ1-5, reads EAEVAQSPRYKITEKSQAVAFWCDPISGHATLYWYRQILGQGPELLVQFQDESVVDDSQLPKDRFSAERLKGVDSTLKIQPAELGDSAMYLCASSLNRDQPQHFGDGTRLSIL.

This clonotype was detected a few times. CDR3 sequence: CASSQWSYNEQFF. The CDR3 nucleotides are TGTGCCAGCAGCCAGTGGTCCTACAATGAGCAGTTCTTC. The chain joins TRBV7-2 to TRBJ2-1; D gene uncertain. The V gene lost 5 bases and the J gene lost 1 base, with 6 bases spanning the gap. The germline V gene encodes CDR1 SGHTA and CDR2 FQGNSA. The CDR3 runs to 13 residues.

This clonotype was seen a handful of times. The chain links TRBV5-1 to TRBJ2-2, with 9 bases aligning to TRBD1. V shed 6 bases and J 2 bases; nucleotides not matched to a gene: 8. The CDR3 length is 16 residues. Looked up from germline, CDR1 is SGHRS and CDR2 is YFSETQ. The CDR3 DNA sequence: TGCGCCAGCACAGCTTCACAGGGGGCAAACACCGGGGAGCTGTTTTTT. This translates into CASTASQGANTGELFF.

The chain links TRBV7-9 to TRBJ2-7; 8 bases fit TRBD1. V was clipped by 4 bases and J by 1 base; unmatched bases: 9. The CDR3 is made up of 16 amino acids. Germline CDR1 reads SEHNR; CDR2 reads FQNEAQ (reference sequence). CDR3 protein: CASSCGIYRGSYEQYF. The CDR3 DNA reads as TGTGCCAGCAGCTGCGGGATTTACAGGGGGTCCTACGAGCAGTACTTC.

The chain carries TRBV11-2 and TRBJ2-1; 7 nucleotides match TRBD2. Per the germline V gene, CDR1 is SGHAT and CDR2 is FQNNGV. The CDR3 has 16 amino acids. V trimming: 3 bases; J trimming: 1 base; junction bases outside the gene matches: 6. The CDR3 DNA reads TGTGCCAGCAGCTTTCATAGCGGGCTTTCCTACAATGAGCAGTTCTTC. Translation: CASSFHSGLSYNEQFF. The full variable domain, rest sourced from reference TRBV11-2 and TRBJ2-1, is EAGVAQSPRYKIIEKRQSVAFWCNPISGHATLYWYQQILGQGPKLLIQFQNNGVVDDSQLPKDRFSAERLKGVDSTLKIQPAKLEDSAVYLCASSFHSGLSYNEQFFGPGTRLTVL.

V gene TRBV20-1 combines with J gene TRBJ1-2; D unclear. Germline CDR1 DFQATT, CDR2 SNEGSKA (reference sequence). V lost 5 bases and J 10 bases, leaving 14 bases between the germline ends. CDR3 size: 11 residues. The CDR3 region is CSAPTNDYYTF. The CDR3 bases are TGCAGTGCTCCTACTAACGATTACTACACCTTC.

The CDR3 sequence is CSVEVLGNEQFF. CDR3 DNA sequence: TGCAGCGTTGAAGTTCTGGGGAATGAGCAGTTCTTC. The V gene is TRBV29-1, the J gene TRBJ2-1; D unclear. The length of the CDR3 is 12 residues. CDR1 SQVTM and CDR2 ANQGSEA come from the germline V gene. The V end was cut by 1 base, the J end by 7 bases, with 8 bases between.

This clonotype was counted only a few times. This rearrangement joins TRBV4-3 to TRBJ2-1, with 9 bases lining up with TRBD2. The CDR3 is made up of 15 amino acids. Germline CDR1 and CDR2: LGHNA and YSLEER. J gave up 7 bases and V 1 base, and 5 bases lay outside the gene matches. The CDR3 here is CASSQGTSEINEQFF. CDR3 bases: TGCGCCAGCAGCCAAGGGACTAGCGAGATAAATGAGCAGTTCTTC.

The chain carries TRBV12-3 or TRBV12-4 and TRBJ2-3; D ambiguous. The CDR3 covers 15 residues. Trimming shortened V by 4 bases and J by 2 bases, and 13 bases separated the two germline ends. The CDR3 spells CASSSTPANTDTQYF. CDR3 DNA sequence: TGTGCCAGCAGTTCCACACCGGCGAACACAGATACGCAGTATTTT.

The CDR3 loop reads CASSVWAGGVGDGYTF. The CDR3 bases are TGTGCCAGCAGCGTATGGGCAGGGGGCGTCGGAGACGGCTACACCTTC. The V call is TRBV9, the J call TRBJ1-2, with 8 bases lining up with TRBD1. Germline V lookup: CDR1 SGDLS, CDR2 YYNGEE. The CDR3 totals 16 residues. V lost 1 base, J lost 8 bases, and 13 bases stayed unmatched.

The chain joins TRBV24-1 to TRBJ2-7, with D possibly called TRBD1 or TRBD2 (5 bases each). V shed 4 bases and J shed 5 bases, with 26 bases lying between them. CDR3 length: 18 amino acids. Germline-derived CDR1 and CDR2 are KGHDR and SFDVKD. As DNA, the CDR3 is TGTGCCACCAGTGACTCAGAGGCCCGGGGACCCCAGCACGACGAGCAGTACTTC. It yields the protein CATSDSEARGPQHDEQYF.

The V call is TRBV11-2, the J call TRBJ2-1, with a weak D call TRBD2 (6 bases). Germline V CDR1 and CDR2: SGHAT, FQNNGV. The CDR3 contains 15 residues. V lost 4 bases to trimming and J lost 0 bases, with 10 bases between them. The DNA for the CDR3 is TGTGCCAGCAGCTCCTACGGGAGCTCCTACAATGAGCAGTTCTTC. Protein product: CASSSYGSSYNEQFF. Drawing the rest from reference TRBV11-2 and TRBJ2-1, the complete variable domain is EAGVAQSPRYKIIEKRQSVAFWCNPISGHATLYWYQQILGQGPKLLIQFQNNGVVDDSQLPKDRFSAERLKGVDSTLKIQPAKLEDSAVYLCASSSYGSSYNEQFFGPGTRLTVL.

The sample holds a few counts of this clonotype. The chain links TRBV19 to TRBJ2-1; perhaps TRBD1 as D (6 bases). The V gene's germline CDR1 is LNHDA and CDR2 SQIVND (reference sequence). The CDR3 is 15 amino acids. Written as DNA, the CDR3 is TGTGCTAGTCAGACAGGTCTGGTGGGGTACAATGAGCAGTTCTTC. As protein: CASQTGLVGYNEQFF.

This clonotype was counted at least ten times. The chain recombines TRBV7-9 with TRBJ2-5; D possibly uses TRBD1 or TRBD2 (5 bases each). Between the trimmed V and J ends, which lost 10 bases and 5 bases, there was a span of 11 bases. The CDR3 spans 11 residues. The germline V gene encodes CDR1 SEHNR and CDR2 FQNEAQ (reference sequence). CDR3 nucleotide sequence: TGTGCCACCCTAGGGGAGGAGACCCAGTACTTC. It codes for CATLGEETQYF.

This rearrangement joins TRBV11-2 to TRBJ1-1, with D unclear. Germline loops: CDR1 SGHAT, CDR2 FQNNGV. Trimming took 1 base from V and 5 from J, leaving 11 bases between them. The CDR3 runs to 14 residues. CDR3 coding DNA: TGTGCCAGCAGCTTAGGAGGAATCGGGACTGAAGCTTTCTTT. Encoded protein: CASSLGGIGTEAFF.

DNA for the CDR3: TGCAGCGCGCCCAACCGTGTGGGTGAAGCTTTCTTT. Translation: CSAPNRVGEAFF. The V gene is TRBV29-1, the J gene TRBJ1-1; D is ambiguous. V lost 7 bases and J 7 bases, leaving 16 bases between the germline ends. Germline CDR1 SQVTM, CDR2 ANQGSEA. The CDR3 has 12 residues.

The CDR3 protein is CASSYLSGQGDEQYF. In DNA, the CDR3 is TGTGCCAGCAGTTATTTGTCGGGGCAGGGCGACGAGCAGTACTTC. The chain carries TRBV6-6 and TRBJ2-7, with D perhaps assigned TRBD1 or TRBD2 (5 bases each). Germline-derived CDR1 and CDR2 are MNHNY and SVGAGI (reference sequence). V shed 3 bases and J shed 5 bases, with 17 bases lying between them. There are 15 residues in the CDR3.